This TCR beta chain was found in a study of T cells in localized non-small cell lung cancer. Germline V gene data show CDR1 as SNHLY and CDR2 as FYNNEI. The CDR3 totals 11 residues. Losses at the gene ends were 6 bases for V and 17 bases for J; bases not matched to a gene: 5. Clones were sequenced by immunoSEQ multiplex PCR, and TCRdb holds only the in-frame ones, with some missing. Of 9,600 or so clones in the sample, about nine tenths are singletons; the top ten hold roughly 16%. Notes on this clone: The antigen is undetermined.

Regarding the study as a whole: A higher density of T cells in blood coincided with extended overall survival.

This sequence originates from a male donor aged 60 or over with stage III squamous cell lung carcinoma. J is TRBJ1-4 and V is TRBV2; 11 bases are shared with TRBD1. Sequenced material: peripheral blood, taken before any cancer treatment. The CDR3 region has the DNA TGTGCCAGCAGCCGGACAGGGGGCCCCTTTTTT. It yields the protein CASSRTGGPFF.